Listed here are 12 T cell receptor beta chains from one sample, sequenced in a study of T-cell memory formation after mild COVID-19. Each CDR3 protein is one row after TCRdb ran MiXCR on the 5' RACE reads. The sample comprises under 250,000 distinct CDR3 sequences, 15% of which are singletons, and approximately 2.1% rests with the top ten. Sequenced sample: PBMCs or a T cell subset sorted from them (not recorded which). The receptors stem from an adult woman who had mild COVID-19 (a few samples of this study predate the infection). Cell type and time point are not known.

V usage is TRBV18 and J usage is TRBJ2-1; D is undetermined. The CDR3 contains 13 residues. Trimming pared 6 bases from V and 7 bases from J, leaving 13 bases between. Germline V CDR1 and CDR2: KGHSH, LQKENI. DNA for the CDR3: TGTGCCAGCTCTCAGGACCTGATGAATGAGCAGTTCTTC. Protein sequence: CASSQDLMNEQFF.

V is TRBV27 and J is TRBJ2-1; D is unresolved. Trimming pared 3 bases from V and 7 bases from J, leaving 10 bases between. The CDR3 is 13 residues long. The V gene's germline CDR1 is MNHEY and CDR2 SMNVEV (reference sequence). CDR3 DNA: TGTGCCAGCAGTTTCCGTAGAGAGAATGAGCAGTTCTTC. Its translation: CASSFRRENEQFF.

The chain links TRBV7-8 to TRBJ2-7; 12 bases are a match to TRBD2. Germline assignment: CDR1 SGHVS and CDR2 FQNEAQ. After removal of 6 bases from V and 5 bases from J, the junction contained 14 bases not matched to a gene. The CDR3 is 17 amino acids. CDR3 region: CASSRLVLAGGLDEQYF. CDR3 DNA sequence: TGTGCCAGCAGTCGTCTTGTGCTAGCGGGGGGGCTTGACGAGCAGTACTTC.

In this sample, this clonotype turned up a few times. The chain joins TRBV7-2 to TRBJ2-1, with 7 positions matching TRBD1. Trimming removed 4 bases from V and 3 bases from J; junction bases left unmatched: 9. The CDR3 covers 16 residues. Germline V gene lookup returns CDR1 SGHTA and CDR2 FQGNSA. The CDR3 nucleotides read TGTGCCAGCAGCTCTGGACCTCCAGGGGGCTACAATGAGCAGTTCTTC. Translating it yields CASSSGPPGGYNEQFF.

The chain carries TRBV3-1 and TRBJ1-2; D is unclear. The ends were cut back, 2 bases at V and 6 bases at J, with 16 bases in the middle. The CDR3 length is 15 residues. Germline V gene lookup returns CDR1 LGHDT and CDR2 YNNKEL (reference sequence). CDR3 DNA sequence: TGTGCCAGCAGCCAAACCGGGCCTTTCGACCATGGCTACACCTTC. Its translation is CASSQTGPFDHGYTF.

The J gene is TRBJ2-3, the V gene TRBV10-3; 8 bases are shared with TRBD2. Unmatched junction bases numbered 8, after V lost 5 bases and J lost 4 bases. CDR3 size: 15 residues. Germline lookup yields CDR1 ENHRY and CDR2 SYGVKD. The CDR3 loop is CAISPGLERSDTQYF. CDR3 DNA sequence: TGTGCCATCAGTCCGGGACTAGAGAGGTCAGATACGCAGTATTTT.

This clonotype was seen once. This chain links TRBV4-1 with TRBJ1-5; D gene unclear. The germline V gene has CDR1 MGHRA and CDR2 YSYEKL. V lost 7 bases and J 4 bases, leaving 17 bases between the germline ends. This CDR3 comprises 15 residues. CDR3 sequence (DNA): TGCGCCAGCAACCCAACCTCGGTATCTAATCAGCCCCAGCATTTT. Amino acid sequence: CASNPTSVSNQPQHF.

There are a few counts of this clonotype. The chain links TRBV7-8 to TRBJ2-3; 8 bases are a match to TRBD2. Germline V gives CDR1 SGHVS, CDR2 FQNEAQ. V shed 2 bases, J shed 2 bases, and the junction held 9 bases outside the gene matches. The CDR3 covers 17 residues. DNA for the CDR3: TGTGCCAGCAGCTTATTAACCGTAGCGGGAAACACAGATACGCAGTATTTT. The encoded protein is CASSLLTVAGNTDTQYF.

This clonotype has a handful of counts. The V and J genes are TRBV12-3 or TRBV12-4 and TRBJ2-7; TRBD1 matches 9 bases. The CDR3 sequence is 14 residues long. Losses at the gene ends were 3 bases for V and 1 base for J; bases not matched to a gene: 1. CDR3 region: CASSLTGGSYEQYF. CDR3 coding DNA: TGTGCCAGCAGTTTGACAGGGGGTTCCTACGAGCAGTACTTC.

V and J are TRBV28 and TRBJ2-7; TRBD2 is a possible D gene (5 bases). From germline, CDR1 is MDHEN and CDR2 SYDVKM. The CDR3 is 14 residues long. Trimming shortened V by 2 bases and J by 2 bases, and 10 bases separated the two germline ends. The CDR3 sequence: CASSLEGAPYEQYF. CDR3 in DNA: TGTGCCAGCAGTTTAGAGGGAGCCCCCTACGAGCAGTACTTC.

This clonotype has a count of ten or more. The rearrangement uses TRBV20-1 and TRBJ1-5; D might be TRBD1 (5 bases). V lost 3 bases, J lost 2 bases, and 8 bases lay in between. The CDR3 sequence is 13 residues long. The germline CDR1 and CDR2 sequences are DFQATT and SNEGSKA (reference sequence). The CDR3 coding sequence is TGCAGTGCTAGGGGAGGGGGCAATCAGCCCCAGCATTTT. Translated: CSARGGGNQPQHF.

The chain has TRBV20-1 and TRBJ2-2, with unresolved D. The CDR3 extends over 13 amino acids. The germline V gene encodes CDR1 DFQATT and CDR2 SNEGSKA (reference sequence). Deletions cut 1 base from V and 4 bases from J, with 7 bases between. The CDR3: CSARARITGELFF. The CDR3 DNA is TGCAGTGCTAGAGCGAGGATCACCGGGGAGCTGTTTTTT.